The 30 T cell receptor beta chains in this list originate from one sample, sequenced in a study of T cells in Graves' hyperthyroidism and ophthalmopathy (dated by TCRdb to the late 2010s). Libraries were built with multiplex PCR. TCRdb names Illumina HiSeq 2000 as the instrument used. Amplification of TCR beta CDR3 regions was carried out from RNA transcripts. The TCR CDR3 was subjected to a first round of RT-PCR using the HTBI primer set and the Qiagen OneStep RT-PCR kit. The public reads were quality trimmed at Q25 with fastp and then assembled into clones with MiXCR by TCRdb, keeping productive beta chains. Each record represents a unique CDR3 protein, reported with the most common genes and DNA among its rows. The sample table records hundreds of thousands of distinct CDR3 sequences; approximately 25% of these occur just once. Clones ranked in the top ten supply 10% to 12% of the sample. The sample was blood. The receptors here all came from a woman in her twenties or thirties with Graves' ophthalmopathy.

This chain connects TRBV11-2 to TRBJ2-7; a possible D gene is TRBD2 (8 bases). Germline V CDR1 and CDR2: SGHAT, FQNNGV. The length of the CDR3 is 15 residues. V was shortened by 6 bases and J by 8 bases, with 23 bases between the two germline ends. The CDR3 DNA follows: TGTGCCAGCAGGACGGGAGGGGGCTGGCCTTTCAAGCAGTACTTC. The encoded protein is CASRTGGGWPFKQYF.

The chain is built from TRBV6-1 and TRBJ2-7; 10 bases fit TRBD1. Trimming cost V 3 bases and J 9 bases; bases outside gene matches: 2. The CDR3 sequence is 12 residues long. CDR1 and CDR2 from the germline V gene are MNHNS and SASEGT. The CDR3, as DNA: TGTGCCAGCAGTGAGGGACAGGGGAGGCAGTACTTC. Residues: CASSEGQGRQYF.

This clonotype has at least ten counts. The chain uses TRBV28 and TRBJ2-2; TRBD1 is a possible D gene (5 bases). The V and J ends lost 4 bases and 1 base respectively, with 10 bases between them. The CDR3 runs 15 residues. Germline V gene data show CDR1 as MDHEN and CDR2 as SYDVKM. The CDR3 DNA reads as TGTGCCAGCAGTTCTTCCAGGGTGAACACCGGGGAGCTGTTTTTT. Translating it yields CASSSSRVNTGELFF. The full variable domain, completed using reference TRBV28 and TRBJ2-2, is DVKVTQSSRYLVKRTGEKVFLECVQDMDHENMFWYRQDPGLGLRLIYFSYDVKMKEKGDIPEGYSVSREKKERFSLILESASTNQTSMYLCASSSSRVNTGELFFGEGSRLTVL.

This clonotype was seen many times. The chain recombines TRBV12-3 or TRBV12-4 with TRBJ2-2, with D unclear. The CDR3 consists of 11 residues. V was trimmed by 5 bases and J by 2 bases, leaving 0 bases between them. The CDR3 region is CASSNTGELFF. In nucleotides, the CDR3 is TGTGCCAGCAGTAACACCGGGGAGCTGTTTTTT.

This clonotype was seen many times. CDR3 amino acids: CSATPRPTQETQYF. Written as DNA, the CDR3 is TGCAGTGCTACGCCGCGCCCAACCCAAGAGACCCAGTACTTC. The gene calls are TRBV20-1 and TRBJ2-5; no firm D call. CDR3 length: 14 amino acids. Germline CDR1 DFQATT, CDR2 SNEGSKA (reference sequence). The germline V and J ends were trimmed by 4 bases and 1 base, with 13 bases remaining between them.

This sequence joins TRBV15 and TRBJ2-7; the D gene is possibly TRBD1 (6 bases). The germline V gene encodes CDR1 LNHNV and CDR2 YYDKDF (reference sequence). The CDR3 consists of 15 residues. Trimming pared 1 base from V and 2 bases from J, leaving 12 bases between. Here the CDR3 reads CATSRGKQGAYEQYF. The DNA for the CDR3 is TGTGCCACCAGCAGAGGAAAACAGGGAGCCTACGAGCAGTACTTC.

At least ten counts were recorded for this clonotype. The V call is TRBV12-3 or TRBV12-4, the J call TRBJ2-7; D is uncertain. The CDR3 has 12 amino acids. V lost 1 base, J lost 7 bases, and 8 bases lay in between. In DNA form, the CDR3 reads TGTGCCAGCAGTTTAGGGACCTCGGAGCAGTACTTC. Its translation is CASSLGTSEQYF.

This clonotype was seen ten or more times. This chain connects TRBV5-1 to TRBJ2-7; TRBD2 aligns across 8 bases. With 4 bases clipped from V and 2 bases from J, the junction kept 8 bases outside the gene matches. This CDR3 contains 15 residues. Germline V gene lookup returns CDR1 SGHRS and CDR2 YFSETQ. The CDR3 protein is CASSPRAGGPYEQYF. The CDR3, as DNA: TGCGCCAGCAGCCCAAGGGCGGGAGGCCCCTACGAGCAGTACTTC.

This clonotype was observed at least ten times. CDR3 residues: CASTAGTGPSYEQYF. Written as DNA, the CDR3 is TGTGCCAGTACCGCCGGGACAGGGCCCTCCTACGAGCAGTACTTC. The chain carries TRBV19 and TRBJ2-7, with 9 bases fitting TRBD1. The CDR3 is made up of 15 amino acids. Trimming cost V 7 bases and J 0 bases; bases outside gene matches: 7. Germline V gene data show CDR1 as LNHDA and CDR2 as SQIVND (reference sequence).

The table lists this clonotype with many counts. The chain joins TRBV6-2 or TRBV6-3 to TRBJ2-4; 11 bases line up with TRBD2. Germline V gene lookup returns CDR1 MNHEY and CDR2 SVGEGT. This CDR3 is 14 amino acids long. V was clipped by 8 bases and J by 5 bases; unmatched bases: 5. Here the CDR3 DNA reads TGTGCCAGCGGGTATAGCGGGGGGGAAAACATTCAGTACTTC. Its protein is CASGYSGGENIQYF.

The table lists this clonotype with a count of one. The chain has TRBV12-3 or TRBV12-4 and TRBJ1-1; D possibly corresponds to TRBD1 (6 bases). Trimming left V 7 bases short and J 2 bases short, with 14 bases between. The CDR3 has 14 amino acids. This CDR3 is CASTLDRGNTEAFF. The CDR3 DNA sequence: TGTGCCAGCACCCTGGACAGAGGTAACACTGAAGCTTTCTTT.

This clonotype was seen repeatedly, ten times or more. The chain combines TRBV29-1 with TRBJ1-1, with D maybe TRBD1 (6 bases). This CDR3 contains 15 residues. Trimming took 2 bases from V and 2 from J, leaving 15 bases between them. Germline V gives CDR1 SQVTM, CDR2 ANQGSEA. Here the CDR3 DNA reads TGCAGCGTTGAAACCCTAGGACAGCTAAACACTGAAGCTTTCTTT. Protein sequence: CSVETLGQLNTEAFF.

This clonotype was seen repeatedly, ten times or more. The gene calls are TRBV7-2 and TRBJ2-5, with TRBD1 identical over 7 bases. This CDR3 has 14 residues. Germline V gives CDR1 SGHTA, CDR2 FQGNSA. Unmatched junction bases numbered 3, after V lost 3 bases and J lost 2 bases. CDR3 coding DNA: TGTGCCAGCAGCTTGCAGACAGGGCAAGAGACCCAGTACTTC. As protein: CASSLQTGQETQYF. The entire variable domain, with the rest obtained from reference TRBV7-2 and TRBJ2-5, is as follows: GAGVSQSPSNKVTEKGKDVELRCDPISGHTALYWYRQSLGQGLEFLIYFQGNSAPDKSGLPSDRFSAERTGGSVSTLTIQRTQQEDSAVYLCASSLQTGQETQYFGPGTRLLVL.

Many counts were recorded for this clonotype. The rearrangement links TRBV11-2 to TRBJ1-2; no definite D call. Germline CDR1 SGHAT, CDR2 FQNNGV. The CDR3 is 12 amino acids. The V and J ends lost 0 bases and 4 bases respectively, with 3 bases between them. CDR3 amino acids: CASSLEGYGYTF. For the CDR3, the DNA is TGTGCCAGCAGCTTAGAGGGCTATGGCTACACCTTC.

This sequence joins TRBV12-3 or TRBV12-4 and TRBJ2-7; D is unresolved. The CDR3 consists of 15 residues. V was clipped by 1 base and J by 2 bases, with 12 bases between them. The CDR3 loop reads CASSLGRLPPYEQYF. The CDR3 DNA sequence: TGTGCCAGCAGTTTAGGCAGGCTTCCTCCCTACGAGCAGTACTTC.

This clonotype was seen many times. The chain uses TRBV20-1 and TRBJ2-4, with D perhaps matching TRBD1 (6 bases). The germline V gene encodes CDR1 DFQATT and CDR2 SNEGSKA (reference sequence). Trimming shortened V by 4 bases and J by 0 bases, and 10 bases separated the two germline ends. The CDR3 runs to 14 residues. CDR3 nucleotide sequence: TGCAGTGCTACGGACAGCCTAGCCAAAAACATTCAGTACTTC. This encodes CSATDSLAKNIQYF.

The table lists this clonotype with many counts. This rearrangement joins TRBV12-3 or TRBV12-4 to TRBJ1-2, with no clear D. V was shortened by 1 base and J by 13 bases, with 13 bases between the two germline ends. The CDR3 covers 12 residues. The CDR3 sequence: CASSLVRGVSTF. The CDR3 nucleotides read TGTGCCAGCAGTTTAGTTCGGGGAGTGAGCACCTTC.

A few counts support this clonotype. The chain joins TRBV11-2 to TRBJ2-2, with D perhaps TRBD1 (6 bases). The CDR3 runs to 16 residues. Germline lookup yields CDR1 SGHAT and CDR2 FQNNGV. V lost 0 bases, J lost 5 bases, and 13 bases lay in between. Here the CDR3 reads CASSLDPGTRTGELFF. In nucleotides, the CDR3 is TGTGCCAGCAGCTTAGACCCCGGGACACGGACCGGGGAGCTGTTTTTT.

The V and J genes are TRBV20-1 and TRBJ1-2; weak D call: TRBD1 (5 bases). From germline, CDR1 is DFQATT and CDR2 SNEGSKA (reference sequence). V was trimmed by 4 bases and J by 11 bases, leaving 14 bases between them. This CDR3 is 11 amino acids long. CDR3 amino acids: CSAIAGSGYTF. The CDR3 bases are TGCAGTGCTATAGCAGGGAGTGGTTACACCTTC.

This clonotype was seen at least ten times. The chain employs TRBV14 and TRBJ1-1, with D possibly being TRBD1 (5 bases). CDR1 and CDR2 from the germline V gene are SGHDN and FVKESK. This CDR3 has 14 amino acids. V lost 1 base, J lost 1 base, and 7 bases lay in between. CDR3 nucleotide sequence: TGTGCCAGCAGCCAAGTGGGGGGGAACACTGAAGCTTTCTTT. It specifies CASSQVGGNTEAFF.

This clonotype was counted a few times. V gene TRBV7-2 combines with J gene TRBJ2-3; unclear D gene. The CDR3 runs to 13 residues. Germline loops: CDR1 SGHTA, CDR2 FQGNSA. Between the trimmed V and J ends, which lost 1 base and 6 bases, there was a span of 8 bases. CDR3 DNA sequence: TGTGCCAGCAGCTTAGACCCTCCGGATACGCAGTATTTT. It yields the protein CASSLDPPDTQYF.

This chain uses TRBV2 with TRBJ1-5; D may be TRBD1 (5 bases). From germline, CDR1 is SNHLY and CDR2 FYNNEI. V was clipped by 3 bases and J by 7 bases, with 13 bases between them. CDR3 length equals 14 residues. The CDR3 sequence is CASSDSGRGQPQHF. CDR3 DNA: TGTGCCAGCAGTGACTCAGGGCGCGGGCAGCCCCAGCATTTT.

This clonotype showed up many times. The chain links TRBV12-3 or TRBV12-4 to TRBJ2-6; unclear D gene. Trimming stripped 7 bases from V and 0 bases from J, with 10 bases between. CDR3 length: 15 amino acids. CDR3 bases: TGTGCCAGCAACGAGCCCGTCTCTGGGGCCAACGTCCTGACTTTC. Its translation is CASNEPVSGANVLTF.

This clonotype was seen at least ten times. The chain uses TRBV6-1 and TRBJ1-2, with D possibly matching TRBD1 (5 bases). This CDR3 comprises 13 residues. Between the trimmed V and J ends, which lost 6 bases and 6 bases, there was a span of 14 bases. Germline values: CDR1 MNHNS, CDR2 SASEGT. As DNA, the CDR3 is TGTGCCAGCAGCCGCGGACCGGGGGATGGCTACACCTTC. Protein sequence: CASSRGPGDGYTF.

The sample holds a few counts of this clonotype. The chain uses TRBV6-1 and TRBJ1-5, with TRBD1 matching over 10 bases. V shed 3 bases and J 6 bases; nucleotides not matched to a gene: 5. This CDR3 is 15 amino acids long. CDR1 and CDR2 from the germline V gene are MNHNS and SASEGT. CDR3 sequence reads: CASSEGQGPGQPQHF. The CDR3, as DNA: TGTGCCAGCAGTGAGGGACAGGGGCCAGGTCAGCCCCAGCATTTT.

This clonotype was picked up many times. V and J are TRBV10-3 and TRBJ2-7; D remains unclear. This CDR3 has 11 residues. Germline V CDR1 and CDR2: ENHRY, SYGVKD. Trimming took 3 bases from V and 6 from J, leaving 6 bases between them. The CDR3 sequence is CAISELSEQYF. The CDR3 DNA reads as TGTGCCATCAGTGAACTTAGCGAGCAGTACTTC.

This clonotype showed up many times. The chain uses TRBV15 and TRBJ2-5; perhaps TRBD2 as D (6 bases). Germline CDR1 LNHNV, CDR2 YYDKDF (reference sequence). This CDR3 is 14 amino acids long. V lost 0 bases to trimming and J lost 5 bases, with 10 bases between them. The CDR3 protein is CATSRDGGLETQYF. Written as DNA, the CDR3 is TGTGCCACCAGCAGAGATGGGGGGTTGGAGACCCAGTACTTC.

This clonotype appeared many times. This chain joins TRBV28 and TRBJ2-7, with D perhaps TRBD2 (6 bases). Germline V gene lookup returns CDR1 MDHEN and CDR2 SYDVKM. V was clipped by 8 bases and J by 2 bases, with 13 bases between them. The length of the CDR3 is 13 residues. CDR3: CASRGEVPYEQYF. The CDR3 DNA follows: TGTGCCAGCCGCGGGGAGGTGCCCTACGAGCAGTACTTC.

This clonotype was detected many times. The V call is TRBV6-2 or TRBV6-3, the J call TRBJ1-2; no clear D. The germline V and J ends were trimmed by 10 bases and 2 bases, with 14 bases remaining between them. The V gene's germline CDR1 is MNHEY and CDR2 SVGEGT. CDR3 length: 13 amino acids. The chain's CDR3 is CATSRGRNYGYTF. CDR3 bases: TGTGCCACCTCGCGCGGGCGGAACTATGGCTACACCTTC.

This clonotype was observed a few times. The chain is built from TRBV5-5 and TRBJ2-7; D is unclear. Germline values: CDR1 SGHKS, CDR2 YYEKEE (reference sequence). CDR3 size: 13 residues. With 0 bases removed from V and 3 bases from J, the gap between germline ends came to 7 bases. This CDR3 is CASSLGSFYEQYF. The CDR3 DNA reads TGTGCCAGCAGCTTGGGCAGTTTCTACGAGCAGTACTTC.